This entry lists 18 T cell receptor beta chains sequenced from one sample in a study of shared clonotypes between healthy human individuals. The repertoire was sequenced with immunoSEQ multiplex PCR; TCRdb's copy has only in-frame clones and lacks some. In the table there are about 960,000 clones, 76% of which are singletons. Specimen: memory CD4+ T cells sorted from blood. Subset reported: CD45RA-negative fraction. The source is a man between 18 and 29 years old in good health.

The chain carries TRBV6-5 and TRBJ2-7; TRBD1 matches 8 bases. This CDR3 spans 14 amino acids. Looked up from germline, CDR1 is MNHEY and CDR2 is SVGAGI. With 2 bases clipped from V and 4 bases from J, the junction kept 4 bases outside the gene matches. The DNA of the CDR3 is TGTGCCAGCAGTTACAGGGGACAGGAGTACGAGCAGTACTTC. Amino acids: CASSYRGQEYEQYF.

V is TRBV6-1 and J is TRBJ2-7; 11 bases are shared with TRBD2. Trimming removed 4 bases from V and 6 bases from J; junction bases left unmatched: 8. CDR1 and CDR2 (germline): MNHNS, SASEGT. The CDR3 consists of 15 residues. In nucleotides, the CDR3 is TGTGCCAGCAGTGGAGGTAGCGGGAGGGCCCTCGAGCAGTACTTC. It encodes CASSGGSGRALEQYF.

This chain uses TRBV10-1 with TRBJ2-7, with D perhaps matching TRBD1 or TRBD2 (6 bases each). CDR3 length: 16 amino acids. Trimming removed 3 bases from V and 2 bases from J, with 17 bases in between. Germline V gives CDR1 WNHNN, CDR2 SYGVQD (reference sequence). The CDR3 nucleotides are TGCGCCAGCAGTGAACGGGGGCACTTAACCCCCTACGAGCAGTACTTC. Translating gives CASSERGHLTPYEQYF.

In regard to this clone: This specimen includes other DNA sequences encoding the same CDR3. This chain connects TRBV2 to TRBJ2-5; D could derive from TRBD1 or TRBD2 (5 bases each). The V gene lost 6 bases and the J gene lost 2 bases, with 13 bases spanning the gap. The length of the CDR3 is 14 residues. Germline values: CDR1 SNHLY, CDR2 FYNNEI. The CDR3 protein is CASRPGRSQETQYF. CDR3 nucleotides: TGTGCCAGCAGGCCGGGACGCTCACAAGAGACCCAGTACTTC.

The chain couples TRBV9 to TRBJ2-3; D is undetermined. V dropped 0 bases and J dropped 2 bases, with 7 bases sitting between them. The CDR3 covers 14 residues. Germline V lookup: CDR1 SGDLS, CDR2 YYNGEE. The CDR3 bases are TGTGCCAGCAGCGTAGTTGGCGTCACAGATACGCAGTATTTT. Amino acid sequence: CASSVVGVTDTQYF.

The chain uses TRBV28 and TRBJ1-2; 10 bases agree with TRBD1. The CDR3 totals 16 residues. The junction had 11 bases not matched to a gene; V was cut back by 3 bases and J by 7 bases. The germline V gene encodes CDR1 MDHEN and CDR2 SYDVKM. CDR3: CASSFPSTGGAGGYTF. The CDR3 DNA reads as TGTGCCAGCAGTTTTCCTTCGACAGGGGGCGCAGGTGGCTACACCTTC.

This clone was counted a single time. The CDR3 region has the DNA TGTGCCAGCTCTGGACAGTCCGCCTACGAGCAGTACTTC. Its translation is CASSGQSAYEQYF. The chain uses TRBV30 and TRBJ2-7, with D possibly being TRBD1 (6 bases). The CDR3 sequence is 13 residues long. Per germline, CDR1 GTSNPN and CDR2 SVGIG (reference sequence). V was pared by 8 bases and J by 2 bases, with 16 bases between.

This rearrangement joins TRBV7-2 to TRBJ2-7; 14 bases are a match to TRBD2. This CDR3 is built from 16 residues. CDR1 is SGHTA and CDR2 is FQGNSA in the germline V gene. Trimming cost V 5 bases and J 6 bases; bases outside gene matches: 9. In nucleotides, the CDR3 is TGTGCCAGCAGCGCCCCCGGGACTAGCGGGAGAAGCGAGCAGTACTTC. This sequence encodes CASSAPGTSGRSEQYF.

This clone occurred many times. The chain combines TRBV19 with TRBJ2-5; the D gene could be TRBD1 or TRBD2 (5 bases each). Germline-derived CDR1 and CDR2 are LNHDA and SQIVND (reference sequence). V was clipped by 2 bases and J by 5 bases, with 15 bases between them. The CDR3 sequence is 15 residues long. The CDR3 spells CASSILGTTDETQYF. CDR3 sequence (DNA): TGTGCCAGTAGTATACTCGGGACCACTGATGAGACCCAGTACTTC.

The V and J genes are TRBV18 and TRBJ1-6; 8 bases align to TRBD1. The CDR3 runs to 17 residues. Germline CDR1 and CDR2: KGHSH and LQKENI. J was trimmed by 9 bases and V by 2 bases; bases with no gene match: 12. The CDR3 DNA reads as TGTGCCAGCTCACCAGTTTCCGGGACAGGCCGAGGTTCACCCCTCCACTTT. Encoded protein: CASSPVSGTGRGSPLHF.

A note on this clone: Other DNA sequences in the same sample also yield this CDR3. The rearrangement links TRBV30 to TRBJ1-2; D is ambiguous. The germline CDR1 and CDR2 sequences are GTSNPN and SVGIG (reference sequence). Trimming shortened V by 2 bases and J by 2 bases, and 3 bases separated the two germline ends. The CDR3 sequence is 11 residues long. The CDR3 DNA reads TGTGCCTGGAGTCAGAACTATGGCTACACCTTC. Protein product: CAWSQNYGYTF.

In nucleotides, the CDR3 is TGTGCCAGCAGTTACGGGGCGGGAGGTTACGAGCAGTACTTC. It codes for CASSYGAGGYEQYF. J is TRBJ2-7 and V is TRBV6-5, with 8 bases lining up with TRBD2. The trim removed 2 bases at V and 4 bases at J, leaving 4 bases unmatched. This CDR3 is built from 14 residues. The V gene's germline CDR1 is MNHEY and CDR2 SVGAGI.

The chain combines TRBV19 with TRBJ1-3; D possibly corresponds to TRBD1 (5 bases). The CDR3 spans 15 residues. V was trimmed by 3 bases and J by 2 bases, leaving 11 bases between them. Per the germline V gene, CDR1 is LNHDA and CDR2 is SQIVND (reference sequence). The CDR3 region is CASSIRDFAGNTIYF. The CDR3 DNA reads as TGTGCCAGTAGTATCAGGGACTTCGCTGGAAACACCATATATTTT.

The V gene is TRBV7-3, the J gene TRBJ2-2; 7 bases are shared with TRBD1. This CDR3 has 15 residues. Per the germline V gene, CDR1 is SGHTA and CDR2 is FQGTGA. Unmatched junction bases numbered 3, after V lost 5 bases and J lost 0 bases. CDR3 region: CASSPGQANTGELFF. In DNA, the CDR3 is TGTGCCAGCAGCCCCGGACAGGCGAACACCGGGGAGCTGTTTTTT.

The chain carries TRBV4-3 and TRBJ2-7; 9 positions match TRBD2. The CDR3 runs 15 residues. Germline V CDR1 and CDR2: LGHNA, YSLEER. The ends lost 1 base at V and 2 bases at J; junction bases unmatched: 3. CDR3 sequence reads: CASSQGLAATYEQYF. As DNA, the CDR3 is TGCGCCAGCAGCCAAGGACTAGCGGCTACCTACGAGCAGTACTTC.

The CDR3 bases are TGCGCCAGCAGCGACCCCGGGACTAGCGATTACAATGAGCAGTTCTTC. This encodes CASSDPGTSDYNEQFF. The chain joins TRBV10-1 to TRBJ2-1, with TRBD2 matching 10 bases. The trim removed 6 bases at V and 4 bases at J, leaving 9 bases unmatched. CDR1 is WNHNN and CDR2 is SYGVQD in the germline V gene (reference sequence). The CDR3 is 16 amino acids.

CDR3 sequence (DNA): TGTGCCAGCAGCTTTCAAGGCGGACCAGAGACCCAGTACTTC. Encoded protein: CASSFQGGPETQYF. V is TRBV7-2 and J is TRBJ2-5; D not certain. This CDR3 comprises 14 residues. The V end was cut by 3 bases, the J end by 4 bases, with 12 bases between. Germline V CDR1 and CDR2: SGHTA, FQGNSA.

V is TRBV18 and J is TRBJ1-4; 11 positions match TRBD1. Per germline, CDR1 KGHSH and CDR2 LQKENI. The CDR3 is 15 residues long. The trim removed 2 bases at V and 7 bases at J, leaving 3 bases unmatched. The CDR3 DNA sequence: TGTGCCAGCTCACCAGGGACAGGGGGAGCTGAAAAACTGTTTTTT. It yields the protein CASSPGTGGAEKLFF.